The rows below give T cell receptor beta chains drawn from one sample of a study of blood T cell repertoires in COVID-19. TCRdb's table, derived via immunoSEQ multiplex PCR, lists solely in-frame clones and lacks some. The data hold around 40,000 clones, with about 94% observed a single time. The sample taken for sequencing was peripheral blood. All receptors come from a human donor with active COVID-19. The donor label of this sample is uncertain. The CDR3 runs from the conserved cysteine through the conserved F or W. Each record gives: CDR3 DNA, CDR3 protein, V gene, D gene, clone size, J gene. D genes are given only for firm matches. A clone size is listed for some rows: how often the clone was seen (once, few, many), or a class if it is expanded.

TGTGCCAGCAGCGTACAGCAGGGGGCGAGCACAGATACGCAGTATTTT,CASSVQQGASTDTQYF,TRBV9,TRBD1,NA,TRBJ2-3
TGTGCCAGCAGCGCGGGACTAGCGGGGGGATGGAGCTCCTACAATGAGCAATTCTTC,CASSAGLAGGWSSYNEQFF,TRBV9,TRBD2,NA,TRBJ2-1
TGTGCCAGTAGTATAAGGGACTATGGCGGGAGAGGGACCGGGGAGCTGTTTTTT,CASSIRDYGGRGTGELFF,TRBV19,TRBD2,NA,TRBJ2-2
TGTGCCAGCAGGGAGGGACAGGGATCACCCCTCCACTTT,CASREGQGSPLHF,TRBV6-5,TRBD1,NA,TRBJ1-6
TGTGCCATCTGGGACTTTTCCCAGGGTACGCAGTATTTT,CAIWDFSQGTQYF,TRBV10-3,NA,NA,TRBJ2-3
TGTGCCAGCTCGCCGACAGCCAACGTCGACGAGCAGTACTTC,CASSPTANVDEQYF,TRBV18,NA,NA,TRBJ2-7
TGTGCCAGCAGTTCAACAGGGGGCTTTTTACACGAGCAGTACTTC,CASSSTGGFLHEQYF,TRBV28,TRBD1,NA,TRBJ2-7
TGTGCCAGCAGCTTAATGTTGGTAGAAGGCTACACCTTC,CASSLMLVEGYTF,TRBV12-3/TRBV12-4,NA,NA,TRBJ1-2
TGTGCCAGCTCACCACCATCGGGGGTCGGTTACGAGCAGTACTTC,CASSPPSGVGYEQYF,TRBV18,NA,NA,TRBJ2-7
TGTGCCAGCAGCCCAGTGGGCAGGGGGCTTCGGGAGACCCAGTACTTC,CASSPVGRGLRETQYF,TRBV7-2,TRBD1,once,TRBJ2-5
TGTGCCATCAGTGAGGGACAGGATTATGGCTACACCTTC,CAISEGQDYGYTF,TRBV10-3,TRBD1,NA,TRBJ1-2
TGTGCCAGCAGCTTAGGGCCCGGGGCTAATGAAAAACTGTTTTTT,CASSLGPGANEKLFF,TRBV11-3,NA,NA,TRBJ1-4
TGTGCCAGCAGCTTCGCGGGCGACACTGAAGCTTTCTTT,CASSFAGDTEAFF,TRBV11-3,NA,NA,TRBJ1-1
TGTGCCAGTAGTATGGAGGGGCTGGGCTATGGCTACACCTTC,CASSMEGLGYGYTF,TRBV19,NA,NA,TRBJ1-2
TGTGCCAGCAGCCCCCGGGACAGGGAAATCACAGATACGCAGTATTTT,CASSPRDREITDTQYF,TRBV7-9,TRBD1,NA,TRBJ2-3
TGTGCCAGCAGCTCGACTAGCGGGAGTCTCCCCGAGCAGTACTTC,CASSSTSGSLPEQYF,TRBV7-2,TRBD2,NA,TRBJ2-7
TGTGCCAGCAGCCAAGGAGCTAGCGGAAAAAACATTCAGTACTTC,CASSQGASGKNIQYF,TRBV3-1/TRBV3-2,TRBD2,NA,TRBJ2-4
TGTGCCAGCAGCCAACAGGGGAAATCGCCCCAGCATTTT,CASSQQGKSPQHF,TRBV7-9,TRBD1,NA,TRBJ1-5
TGCGCCAGCAGCCAAGTTATCTTCCAAGAGACCCAGTACTTC,CASSQVIFQETQYF,TRBV4-1,NA,NA,TRBJ2-5
TGCGCCAGCAGCCGCATTGGGAGGGGCGCCGGCTTGGGTACTAATGAAAAACTGTTTTTT,CASSRIGRGAGLGTNEKLFF,TRBV4-3,NA,NA,TRBJ1-4
TGTGCCAGCAGTGGTAGGGGAAATCAGCCCCAGCATTTT,CASSGRGNQPQHF,TRBV12-3/TRBV12-4,NA,NA,TRBJ1-5
TGCGCCAGCAGAGAGTTCACCGGGGAGCTGTTTTTT,CASREFTGELFF,TRBV4-3,NA,NA,TRBJ2-2
TGTGCCAGCTCACCTAGCCCGGGAGGGGCCCAGTACTTC,CASSPSPGGAQYF,TRBV18,TRBD2,NA,TRBJ2-5
TGCAGCGGCGGACAGGTCCAGGGTAGGTTCTTC,CSGGQVQGRFF,TRBV29-1,TRBD1,NA,TRBJ2-1
TGTGCCAGCAGCCCCCCGGGACAGGGATCCGGGGAGCTGTTTTTT,CASSPPGQGSGELFF,TRBV11-2,TRBD1,few,TRBJ2-2
TGTGCCAGCAGAGCGGGAGTTAGCCAAGAGACCCAGTACTTC,CASRAGVSQETQYF,TRBV7-8,TRBD2,once,TRBJ2-5
TGTGCCATCAGTGAGCATATCATGGGCGGGCACACCTTC,CAISEHIMGGHTF,TRBV10-3,NA,NA,TRBJ1-2
TGTGCCAGCAGCCTGGACAGGGTTGGTGGTACGCAGTATTTT,CASSLDRVGGTQYF,TRBV7-2,TRBD1,NA,TRBJ2-3
TGTGCCAGCCTAGACGCCTCTGGGGCCAACGTCCTGACTTTC,CASLDASGANVLTF,TRBV2,NA,NA,TRBJ2-6
TGTGCCAGCAGTTTGGGACAGGCTAATTCACCCCTCCACTTT,CASSLGQANSPLHF,TRBV28,TRBD1,NA,TRBJ1-6
TGCAGCGCCGTCCGCAATGAGCAGTTCTTC,CSAVRNEQFF,TRBV29-1,NA,NA,TRBJ2-1
TGTGCCAGTAGGCCGGGACAAACCTACAATGAGCAGTTCTTC,CASRPGQTYNEQFF,TRBV19,NA,NA,TRBJ2-1
TGCGCCAGCAGCCATAACACAGATACGCAGTATTTT,CASSHNTDTQYF,TRBV4-1,NA,once,TRBJ2-3
TGTGCCAGCTCAAGACTAGGAAAAGAACTAAACTATGGCTACACCTTC,CASSRLGKELNYGYTF,TRBV14,NA,NA,TRBJ1-2
TGTGCCAGCAGCTTGTTGGTGGATAGCGGGCTCTACGAGCAGTACTTC,CASSLLVDSGLYEQYF,TRBV5-6,TRBD2,NA,TRBJ2-7
TGTGCCAGCAGTGAATTAAGACCATCGGGAAACAATGAGCAGTTCTTC,CASSELRPSGNNEQFF,TRBV25-1,NA,NA,TRBJ2-1
TGTGCCAGCAGCGTAGATCGAATAGCGGGAGGGTCCGAGCAGTACTTC,CASSVDRIAGGSEQYF,TRBV9,TRBD2,NA,TRBJ2-7
TGTGCCATCACCTCGGGGGGTAGGCGTGATGAGCAGTTCTTC,CAITSGGRRDEQFF,TRBV10-3,TRBD2,NA,TRBJ2-1
TGTGCCAGCAGCTTGGGGGACAGGGTAGGCTACACCTTC,CASSLGDRVGYTF,TRBV5-4,TRBD1,NA,TRBJ1-2
TGTGCCAGCAGCAGGGCCCCACGCCCAGATACGCAGTATTTT,CASSRAPRPDTQYF,TRBV27,NA,once,TRBJ2-3
TGTGCCAGCAGTCAGGGGGGATCTCTTGGAAACACCATATATTTT,CASSQGGSLGNTIYF,TRBV7-8,TRBD1,NA,TRBJ1-3
TGTGCCAGCAGCTTGGACAACACAGATACGCAGTATTTT,CASSLDNTDTQYF,TRBV5-4,NA,NA,TRBJ2-3
TGTGCCACTAGGACCCTTAGCGGGCGTGAAGGGGATACGCAGTATTTT,CATRTLSGREGDTQYF,TRBV19,TRBD2,NA,TRBJ2-3
TGTGCCAGCAGCCAAGTCCGTCCTAATGAAAAACTGTTTTTT,CASSQVRPNEKLFF,TRBV14,NA,NA,TRBJ1-4
TGTGCCAGCAGAGAACACCAGGGGGCTAACTATGGCTACACCTTC,CASREHQGANYGYTF,TRBV7-9,TRBD1,NA,TRBJ1-2
TGTGCCAGCAGCTTAGCGCTCGCGCACGCCTACGAGCAGTACTTC,CASSLALAHAYEQYF,TRBV7-2,NA,once,TRBJ2-7
TGTGCCAGTAGCCGGACTAGCGGGGGCTACGAGCAGTACTTC,CASSRTSGGYEQYF,TRBV19,TRBD2,NA,TRBJ2-7
TGTGCCAGCAGCCAAGAATGGCTAGGCTACGAGCAGTACTTC,CASSQEWLGYEQYF,TRBV3-1/TRBV3-2,NA,NA,TRBJ2-7
TGTGCCACCAGTGATACGACAGGGGGAGGAGAGACCCAGTACTTC,CATSDTTGGGETQYF,TRBV24-1,TRBD1,NA,TRBJ2-5
TGTGCCAGCAGCCCGGACAAACCCAATGAGCAGTTCTTC,CASSPDKPNEQFF,TRBV12-3/TRBV12-4,NA,NA,TRBJ2-1
TGCGCCAGCAGTCATGGCAGCCAACTAGGAAACACCATATATTTT,CASSHGSQLGNTIYF,TRBV5-1,NA,NA,TRBJ1-3
TGTGCCAGCTCACCACAGAGATCCTACAATGAGCAGTTCTTC,CASSPQRSYNEQFF,TRBV18,NA,NA,TRBJ2-1
TGTGCCAGCAGCAAAGCTCAGCCAGGGGAGAACACTGAAGCTTTCTTT,CASSKAQPGENTEAFF,TRBV21-1,NA,NA,TRBJ1-1
TGTGCCAGCAGCTTAGATCGCCTAGCGGGGGAGAACTTC,CASSLDRLAGENF,TRBV7-8,TRBD2,NA,TRBJ2-5
TGTGCCAGCAGTTTACGGGGAGAAGGTGGCTACACCTTC,CASSLRGEGGYTF,TRBV12-3/TRBV12-4,NA,NA,TRBJ1-2
TGTGCCGGAGGGGGGGACACCATATATTTT,CAGGGDTIYF,TRBV2,NA,NA,TRBJ1-3
TGTGCCAGCAGCTTAGAGGGCGGGAGATCTCAAGAGACCCAGTACTTC,CASSLEGGRSQETQYF,TRBV7-8,TRBD2,once,TRBJ2-5